This TCR beta chain emerged from a study of CD8 T cells in ankylosing spondylitis. TCRdb used MiXCR to reprocess the 5' RACE reads, holding one entry per CDR3 protein. Of approximately 540,000 distinct CDR3 sequences in the sample, about 13% were seen once. Of note for this clonotype: Its antigen is not known.

The CDR3 runs 14 residues. V lost 7 bases and J 0 bases, leaving 11 bases between the germline ends. Findings and caveats of the study: Some motif variants were previously reported in reactive arthritis synovial fluid and blood. Reportedly, disease-linked clones are significantly enriched in ankylosing spondylitis patients' matched synovial fluid. Blood of patients with ankylosing spondylitis appeared to be characterized by a TCR beta motif of several highly homologous variants. With a CD8+ phenotype, disease-linked clones were relatively rare in peripheral blood.

The source material was blood, either unsorted or a sorted T cell fraction (not recorded which). The source of this sequence is a male donor with ankylosing spondylitis. This chain uses TRBV12-3 or TRBV12-4 with TRBJ2-3, with D perhaps matching TRBD2 (6 bases). CDR3 DNA sequence: TGTGCCAGCAACGGGGGATCTAGCACAGATACGCAGTATTTT. This gives the protein CASNGGSSTDTQYF.